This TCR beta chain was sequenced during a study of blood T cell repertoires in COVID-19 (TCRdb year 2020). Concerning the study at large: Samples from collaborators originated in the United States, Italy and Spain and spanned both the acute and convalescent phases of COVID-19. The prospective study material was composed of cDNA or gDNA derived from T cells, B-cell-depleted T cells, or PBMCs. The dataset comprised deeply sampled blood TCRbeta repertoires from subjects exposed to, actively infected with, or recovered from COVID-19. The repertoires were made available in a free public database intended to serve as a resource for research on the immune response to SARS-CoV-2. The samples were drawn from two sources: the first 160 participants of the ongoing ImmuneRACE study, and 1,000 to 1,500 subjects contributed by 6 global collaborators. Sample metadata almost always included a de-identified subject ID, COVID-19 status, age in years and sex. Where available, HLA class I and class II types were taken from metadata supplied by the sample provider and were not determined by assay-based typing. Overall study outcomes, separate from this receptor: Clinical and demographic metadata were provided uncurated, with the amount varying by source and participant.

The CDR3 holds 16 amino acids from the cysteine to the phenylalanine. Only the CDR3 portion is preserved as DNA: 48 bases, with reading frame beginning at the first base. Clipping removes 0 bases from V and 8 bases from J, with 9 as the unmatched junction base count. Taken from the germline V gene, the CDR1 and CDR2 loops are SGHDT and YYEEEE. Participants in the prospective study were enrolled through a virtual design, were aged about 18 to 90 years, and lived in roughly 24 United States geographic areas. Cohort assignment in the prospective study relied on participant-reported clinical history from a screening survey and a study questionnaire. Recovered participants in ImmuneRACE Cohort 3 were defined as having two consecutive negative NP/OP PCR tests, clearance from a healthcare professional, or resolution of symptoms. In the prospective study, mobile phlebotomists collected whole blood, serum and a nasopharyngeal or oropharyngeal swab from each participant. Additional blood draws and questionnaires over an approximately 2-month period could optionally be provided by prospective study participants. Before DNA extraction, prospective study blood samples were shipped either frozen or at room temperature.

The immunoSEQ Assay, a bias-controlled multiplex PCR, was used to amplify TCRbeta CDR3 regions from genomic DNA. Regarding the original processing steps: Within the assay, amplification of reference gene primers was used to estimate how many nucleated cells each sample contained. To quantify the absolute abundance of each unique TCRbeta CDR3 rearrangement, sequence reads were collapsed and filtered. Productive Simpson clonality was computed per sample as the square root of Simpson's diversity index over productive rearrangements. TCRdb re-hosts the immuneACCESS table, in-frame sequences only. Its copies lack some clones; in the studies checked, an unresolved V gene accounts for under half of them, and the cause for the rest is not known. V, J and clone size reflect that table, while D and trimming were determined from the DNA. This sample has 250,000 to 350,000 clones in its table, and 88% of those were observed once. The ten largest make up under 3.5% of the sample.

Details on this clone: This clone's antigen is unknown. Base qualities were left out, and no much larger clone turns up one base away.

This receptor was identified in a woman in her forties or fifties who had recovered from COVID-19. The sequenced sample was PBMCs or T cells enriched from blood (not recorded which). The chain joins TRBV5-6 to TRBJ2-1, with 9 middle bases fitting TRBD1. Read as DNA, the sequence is TGTGCCAGCAGCTTGGCCCGGGACAGGGTAATTTATGAGCAGTTCTTC. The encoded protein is CASSLARDRVIYEQFF.